These 10 T cell receptor beta chains originate from one sample sequenced in a study of cytomegalovirus exposure and HLA in healthy donors. The PCR made use of 60 Vbeta and 13 Jbeta primers. Using immunoSEQ multiplex PCR, the repertoire was profiled, and TCRdb retains in-frame clones only, with some absent. This table has fewer than 200,000 clones, 80% to 85% appearing once. Sequencing was performed on PBMCs. The source of these receptors is a man aged 25 to 40 in good health and CMV-seronegative.

The chain employs TRBV10-2 and TRBJ1-6; 8 nucleotides align to TRBD1. J gave up 0 bases and V 2 bases, and 3 bases lay outside the gene matches. CDR1 and CDR2 (germline): WSHSY, SAAADI. The CDR3 is 17 amino acids. The CDR3 sequence is CASSEGQGNSYNSPLHF. The CDR3 DNA sequence: TGCGCCAGCAGTGAGGGACAGGGAAACTCCTATAATTCACCCCTCCACTTT.

The count of this clone is one. The V gene is TRBV2, the J gene TRBJ2-7; 7 nucleotides align to TRBD1. CDR3 length equals 16 residues. V lost 6 bases and J lost 2; bases outside the gene matches: 13. Germline assignment: CDR1 SNHLY and CDR2 FYNNEI. The CDR3 reads CASSDIRDSITYEQYF. CDR3 DNA sequence: TGTGCCAGCAGCGATATCCGGGACAGCATCACCTACGAGCAGTACTTC.

J is TRBJ1-2 and V is TRBV11-2; 9 nucleotides line up with TRBD1. Trimming at V came to 5 bases and at J to 0 bases, leaving 4 bases not matched to a gene. The CDR3 totals 15 residues. Germline CDR1 and CDR2: SGHAT and FQNNGV. For the CDR3, the DNA is TGTGCCAGCAGCCCCCGACAGGGGGCTAACTATGGCTACACCTTC. Residues: CASSPRQGANYGYTF. The variable domain in full, completed from reference TRBV11-2 and TRBJ1-2, reads EAGVAQSPRYKIIEKRQSVAFWCNPISGHATLYWYQQILGQGPKLLIQFQNNGVVDDSQLPKDRFSAERLKGVDSTLKIQPAKLEDSAVYLCASSPRQGANYGYTFGSGTRLTVV.

This clone was counted between two and nine times. The rearrangement links TRBV4-2 to TRBJ2-3; 7 bases line up with TRBD1. Trimming at V came to 3 bases and at J to 4 bases, leaving 4 bases not matched to a gene. Germline CDR1 reads LGHNA; CDR2 reads YNFKEQ. This CDR3 is built from 14 residues. The CDR3 loop is CASSHRQGSDTQYF. The CDR3 DNA sequence: TGTGCCAGCAGCCACCGACAGGGTTCAGATACGCAGTATTTT.

The chain uses TRBV18 and TRBJ2-7; D may be TRBD1 (7 bases). With 2 bases removed from V and 5 bases from J, the gap between germline ends came to 19 bases. The CDR3 sequence is 16 residues long. In germline, CDR1 is KGHSH, CDR2 LQKENI. The CDR3 here is CASSPTGSGGFNEQYF. The DNA of the CDR3 is TGTGCCAGCTCACCAACTGGTTCAGGGGGGTTCAACGAGCAGTACTTC.

In DNA form, the CDR3 reads TGCGCCAGCAGCTTGGCCTCAGGGGAGTACAATGAGCAGTTCTTC. This gives the protein CASSLASGEYNEQFF. The V gene is TRBV5-1, the J gene TRBJ2-1; D may be TRBD1 (6 bases). In germline, CDR1 is SGHRS, CDR2 YFSETQ. The ends were cut back, 0 bases at V and 4 bases at J, with 11 bases in the middle. The CDR3 runs to 15 residues.

This sequence joins TRBV19 and TRBJ2-7; D possibly corresponds to TRBD2 (6 bases). The CDR3 extends over 14 amino acids. Trimming stripped 1 base from V and 4 bases from J, with 11 bases between. CDR1 and CDR2 from the germline V gene are LNHDA and SQIVND (reference sequence). The DNA for the CDR3 is TGTGCCAGTAGTATAGGGGCTGGAGGGTACGAGCAGTACTTC. It codes for CASSIGAGGYEQYF.

The chain links TRBV7-8 to TRBJ1-2; D gene ambiguous. V was shortened by 0 bases and J by 4 bases, with 9 bases between the two germline ends. The germline V gene encodes CDR1 SGHVS and CDR2 FQNEAQ. This CDR3 is built from 14 residues. DNA of the CDR3: TGTGCCAGCAGCTTAGCAGAGGGAACCTATGGCTACACCTTC. Translation gives CASSLAEGTYGYTF.

V gene TRBV27 combines with J gene TRBJ2-1; tentatively, D is TRBD2 (6 bases). Germline-derived CDR1 and CDR2 are MNHEY and SMNVEV (reference sequence). The CDR3 is 13 amino acids. V gave up 6 bases and J gave up 12 bases, with 18 bases separating them. Here the CDR3 DNA reads TGTGCCAGCAGCTACCGGAGGGGCCGGGGGCAGTTCTTC. Translated: CASSYRRGRGQFF.

The chain couples TRBV19 to TRBJ2-2; no clear D gene. The CDR3 length is 13 residues. Germline CDR1 reads LNHDA; CDR2 reads SQIVND (reference sequence). The V gene lost 3 bases and the J gene lost 5 bases, with 7 bases spanning the gap. In nucleotides, the CDR3 is TGTGCCAGTAGTATTACATTTACCGGGGAGCTGTTTTTT. It is translated as CASSITFTGELFF.